The clone carrying this T cell receptor beta chain was observed a few times. This entry belongs to a study of identical twins. The CDR3 spans 14 residues. Germline values: CDR1 KGHSH, CDR2 LQKENI. The V end was cut by 7 bases, the J end by 1 base, with 13 bases between. Via MiXCR, TCRdb re-called the 5' RACE reads, giving one row per CDR3 protein. The profile shows approximately 1.8 million distinct CDR3 sequences, around 29% of them singletons. The rearrangement joins TRBV18 to TRBJ1-1; the D gene is possibly TRBD1 (5 bases). The clonotype was recovered from a newborn girl in good health. Sequenced sample: cord blood. The CDR3 sequence: CASLEGVENTEAFF. The CDR3, as DNA: TGTGCCAGCTTAGAAGGGGTTGAGAACACTGAAGCTTTCTTT.